These 25 T cell receptor beta chains were all obtained from the same sample, sequenced in a study of cytomegalovirus exposure and HLA in healthy donors. The PCR made use of 60 Vbeta and 13 Jbeta primers. Here immunoSEQ multiplex PCR was the method, and the copy in TCRdb shows in-frame clones only, minus some. The repertoire holds 150,000 to 200,000 clones, around four fifths seen once, with approximately 1.5% in the top ten. The sample was PBMCs. The receptors were sampled from a woman in her 30s in good health and CMV-seropositive.

This clone came up once. The chain links TRBV5-1 to TRBJ1-2; D might be TRBD1 (5 bases). V was clipped by 2 bases and J by 2 bases, with 13 bases between them. The CDR3 sequence is 15 residues long. Germline CDR1 is SGHRS and CDR2 is YFSETQ. DNA of the CDR3: TGCGCCAGCAGCTTCACAGTTGGGGGGAACTATGGCTACACCTTC. Residues: CASSFTVGGNYGYTF.

This clone was observed a single time. The V gene is TRBV30, the J gene TRBJ1-1, with 7 bases that match TRBD1. The V gene end was trimmed by 3 bases and the J gene end by 1 base; junction bases not matched to a gene: 5. CDR1 is GTSNPN, CDR2 SVGIG, per germline (reference sequence). The CDR3 length is 14 residues. The CDR3 reads CAWSWDSGNTEAFF. DNA of the CDR3: TGTGCCTGGAGCTGGGACAGTGGGAACACTGAAGCTTTCTTT.

The V gene is TRBV11-3, the J gene TRBJ2-7, with D perhaps TRBD1 (6 bases). The CDR3 spans 15 residues. In germline, CDR1 is SGHNT, CDR2 YENEEA. Trimming took 5 bases from V and 0 from J, leaving 14 bases between them. The CDR3 is CASSPGAASSYEQYF. CDR3 nucleotides: TGTGCCAGCAGCCCAGGGGCCGCCAGCTCCTACGAGCAGTACTTC.

The rearrangement uses TRBV7-9 and TRBJ2-1; TRBD2 agrees at 13 bases. Trimming removed 5 bases from V and 10 bases from J; junction bases left unmatched: 14. The V gene's germline CDR1 is SEHNR and CDR2 FQNEAQ (reference sequence). The CDR3 is made up of 17 amino acids. In DNA, the CDR3 is TGTGCCAGCAGCATGCAGGGAACTAGCGGGAGGGCCAGGGAGCAGTTCTTC. It is translated as CASSMQGTSGRAREQFF.

V usage is TRBV5-4 and J usage is TRBJ2-7, with 9 bases matching TRBD1. J gave up 0 bases and V 3 bases, and 4 bases lay outside the gene matches. CDR1 and CDR2 from the germline V gene are SGHNT and YYREEE (reference sequence). There are 15 residues in the CDR3. DNA of the CDR3: TGTGCCAGCAGCTCGGACAGGGGTAGCTCCTACGAGCAGTACTTC. Protein: CASSSDRGSSYEQYF.

V and J are TRBV18 and TRBJ1-1, with TRBD1 as a possible D gene (6 bases). This CDR3 region has 17 residues. Trimming cost V 2 bases and J 1 base, with 17 bases left between them. Germline V gene data show CDR1 as KGHSH and CDR2 as LQKENI. The DNA of the CDR3 is TGTGCCAGCTCACCATTTGCGGCAGGGGCGACGAACACTGAAGCTTTCTTT. Its translation is CASSPFAAGATNTEAFF.

The gene calls are TRBV4-2 and TRBJ1-5; no reliable D call. The CDR3 sequence is 13 residues long. V dropped 6 bases and J dropped 5 bases, with 11 bases sitting between them. The germline V gene encodes CDR1 LGHNA and CDR2 YNFKEQ. CDR3 sequence: CASSFGVYQPQHF. The CDR3 nucleotides are TGTGCCAGCAGTTTCGGGGTTTATCAGCCCCAGCATTTT.

This clone was observed a single time. The sample carries other DNA sequences with the same CDR3. J is TRBJ1-1 and V is TRBV4-3, with a possible D match to TRBD1 (6 bases). Trimming pared 0 bases from V and 14 bases from J, leaving 22 bases between. Per germline, CDR1 LGHNA and CDR2 YSLEER. CDR3 length equals 15 residues. CDR3 bases: TGCGCCAGCAGCCAAGACTCAGCCAGGGGCAGCAGGGCCTTCTTT. Residues: CASSQDSARGSRAFF.

This clone was found many times. V and J are TRBV10-2 and TRBJ2-7, with D perhaps matching TRBD2 (5 bases). V was cut by 3 bases and J by 3 bases, with 15 bases left in between. The CDR3 loop spans 15 amino acids. Germline CDR1 is WSHSY and CDR2 is SAAADI. The CDR3 here is CASSEGSSGGYEQYF. DNA of the CDR3: TGCGCCAGCAGTGAAGGGTCGAGCGGAGGCTACGAGCAGTACTTC.

V and J are TRBV7-2 and TRBJ1-2, with a weak D call TRBD1 (5 bases). Germline V gene sequence: CDR1 SGHTA, CDR2 FQGNSA. This CDR3 comprises 14 residues. V was shortened by 2 bases and J by 4 bases, with 11 bases between the two germline ends. In DNA, the CDR3 is TGTGCCAGCAGCTTACAGGGCGCGCTCTATGGCTACACCTTC. This translates into CASSLQGALYGYTF.

The rearrangement joins TRBV27 to TRBJ1-2; 7 nucleotides agree with TRBD1. V lost 3 bases to trimming and J lost 2 bases; unmatched junction nucleotides: 9. This CDR3 contains 16 residues. Per germline, CDR1 MNHEY and CDR2 SMNVEV (reference sequence). CDR3 protein: CASSFSQGDLNYGYTF. The CDR3 bases are TGTGCCAGCAGTTTTAGTCAGGGGGACTTAAACTATGGCTACACCTTC.

This chain uses TRBV7-9 with TRBJ2-7, with D tentatively TRBD2 (5 bases). With 3 bases removed from V and 3 bases from J, the gap between germline ends came to 9 bases. The CDR3 runs 13 residues. Germline lookup yields CDR1 SEHNR and CDR2 FQNEAQ (reference sequence). CDR3 amino acids: CASSFLGDYEQYF. As DNA, the CDR3 is TGTGCCAGCAGCTTTTTGGGAGACTACGAGCAGTACTTC.

V usage is TRBV28 and J usage is TRBJ2-7; D is ambiguous. Germline V gene sequence: CDR1 MDHEN, CDR2 SYDVKM. This CDR3 is built from 14 residues. V was cut by 3 bases and J by 0 bases, with 9 bases left in between. Here the CDR3 DNA reads TGTGCCAGCAGTTTGCAGGTGATCTCCTACGAGCAGTACTTC. Translated, it gives CASSLQVISYEQYF.

The rearrangement uses TRBV11-2 and TRBJ2-3, with TRBD2 matching over 10 bases. J was trimmed by 0 bases and V by 5 bases; bases with no gene match: 5. Per germline, CDR1 SGHAT and CDR2 FQNNGV. This CDR3 contains 16 residues. CDR3 nucleotides: TGTGCCAGCAGCCGAGCGGGAGGGCCGAGCACAGATACGCAGTATTTT. It translates to CASSRAGGPSTDTQYF. Based on the CDR3 plus reference TRBV11-2 and TRBJ2-3, the full variable domain is EAGVAQSPRYKIIEKRQSVAFWCNPISGHATLYWYQQILGQGPKLLIQFQNNGVVDDSQLPKDRFSAERLKGVDSTLKIQPAKLEDSAVYLCASSRAGGPSTDTQYFGPGTRLTVL.

J is TRBJ1-1 and V is TRBV28; no reliable D call. This CDR3 has 13 residues. Trimming removed 10 bases from V and 4 bases from J, with 16 bases in between. CDR1 and CDR2 (germline): MDHEN, SYDVKM. CDR3 region: CAILLGGVTEAFF. The CDR3 nucleotides read TGTGCCATCCTTCTCGGTGGTGTCACTGAAGCTTTCTTT.

The chain carries TRBV11-3 and TRBJ2-5; 7 bases map to TRBD1. This CDR3 comprises 14 residues. Trimming cost V 4 bases and J 5 bases; bases outside gene matches: 7. Looked up from germline, CDR1 is SGHNT and CDR2 is YENEEA. The CDR3 here is CASSSKGQLETQYF. The CDR3 DNA follows: TGTGCCAGCAGCTCAAAGGGACAGTTGGAGACCCAGTACTTC.

The chain carries TRBV6-6 and TRBJ1-3; TRBD1 matches 7 bases. The germline gives CDR1 MNHNY, CDR2 SVGAGI (reference sequence). This CDR3 spans 15 amino acids. V dropped 2 bases and J dropped 4; count of bases not matched to a gene: 5. The CDR3 loop is CASSYPQGEGNTIYF. The DNA for the CDR3 is TGTGCCAGCAGTTACCCGCAGGGGGAAGGAAACACCATATATTTT.

V is TRBV19 and J is TRBJ2-7; TRBD1 matches at 8 bases. In germline, CDR1 is LNHDA, CDR2 SQIVND (reference sequence). V shed 3 bases, J shed 0 bases, and the junction held 4 bases outside the gene matches. There are 15 residues in the CDR3. CDR3 region: CASSIGDRSSYEQYF. CDR3 nucleotides: TGTGCCAGTAGTATCGGGGACAGGAGCTCCTACGAGCAGTACTTC.

The rearrangement joins TRBV6-6 to TRBJ1-3, with D hard to call. Trimming cost V 7 bases and J 4 bases, with 11 bases left between them. Germline values: CDR1 MNHNY, CDR2 SVGAGI (reference sequence). The CDR3 loop spans 13 amino acids. Written as DNA, the CDR3 is TGTGCCAGCACCCATACGGGGGGAAACACCATATATTTT. Its translation: CASTHTGGNTIYF.

The chain links TRBV5-4 to TRBJ1-1, with D possibly being TRBD1 (5 bases). The CDR3 extends over 14 amino acids. Trimming removed 4 bases at V and 3 bases at J, with 13 bases between. Germline CDR1 and CDR2: SGHNT and YYREEE (reference sequence). CDR3 sequence reads: CASSTGARDTEAFF. The CDR3 DNA follows: TGTGCCAGCAGCACAGGAGCCCGGGACACTGAAGCTTTCTTT. The entire variable domain, with the rest obtained from reference TRBV5-4 and TRBJ1-1, is as follows: ETGVTQSPTHLIKTRGQQVTLRCSSQSGHNTVSWYQQALGQGPQFIFQYYREEENGRGNFPPRFSGLQFPNYSSELNVNALELDDSALYLCASSTGARDTEAFFGQGTRLTVV.

This chain joins TRBV7-8 and TRBJ2-5; TRBD2 aligns across 8 bases. Germline trimming cut 2 bases from V and 4 bases from J; bases unmatched to any gene: 6. Germline V gene lookup returns CDR1 SGHVS and CDR2 FQNEAQ. The CDR3 has 15 amino acids. The CDR3 region is CASSLSGTRGETQYF. The CDR3, as DNA: TGTGCCAGCAGCTTATCCGGGACTAGGGGAGAGACCCAGTACTTC.

The chain carries TRBV6-5 and TRBJ2-7; possibly TRBD1 for D (5 bases). Germline CDR1 reads MNHEY; CDR2 reads SVGAGI. The CDR3 extends over 13 amino acids. The V end lost 3 bases, the J end lost 3 bases, and 9 bases lay between the germline ends. CDR3 sequence: CASSYGAIYEQYF. As DNA, the CDR3 is TGTGCCAGCAGTTATGGGGCTATCTACGAGCAGTACTTC.

CDR3 nucleotide sequence: TGTGCCAGCAGCCCGAGGACTAGCGGGACCTTCAATGAGCAGTTCTTC. This translates into CASSPRTSGTFNEQFF. This rearrangement joins TRBV9 to TRBJ2-1, with 12 nucleotides matching TRBD2. The germline gives CDR1 SGDLS, CDR2 YYNGEE. The CDR3 is 16 amino acids. The J segment lost 6 bases and the V segment lost 4 bases, leaving 8 bases of the junction unmatched.

V and J are TRBV13 and TRBJ2-5; 13 nucleotides agree with TRBD2. Germline values: CDR1 PRHDT, CDR2 FYEKMQ (reference sequence). J gave up 3 bases and V 5 bases, and 3 bases lay outside the gene matches. There are 15 residues in the CDR3. The CDR3 here is CASSTGTSGKETQYF. The CDR3 DNA is TGTGCCAGCAGCACCGGGACTAGCGGGAAAGAGACCCAGTACTTC.

The rearrangement uses TRBV7-8 and TRBJ1-1; a weak D match, TRBD1 (5 bases). Germline V lookup: CDR1 SGHVS, CDR2 FQNEAQ. The CDR3 consists of 14 residues. The germline V and J ends were trimmed by 5 bases and 1 base, with 11 bases remaining between them. CDR3 sequence reads: CASSPGAWNTEAFF. CDR3 in DNA: TGTGCCAGCAGCCCTGGGGCCTGGAACACTGAAGCTTTCTTT.